This T cell receptor beta chain was captured by sequencing in a study of blood T cells in healthy people across ages. At the level of the study: About one barcoded beta molecule per two T cells was captured by template switching. Study conclusions and caveats: Those diversity estimates obtained from one million T cells were thought to be underestimates. The unsorted PBMCs prevented any conclusive comparison of naive versus antigen-experienced cells.

This clonotype was found many times. What it recognizes is unknown. A second PCR, run for about 7 to 11 cycles, used a sample-barcoded 5' primer plus a J-beta primer mix. Each cDNA molecule was tagged by a template-switch adaptor that had 12 random nucleotides. From the 5' RACE reads, TCRdb called clonotypes with MiXCR, one entry per CDR3 protein. Of about 1,500,000 distinct CDR3 sequences in the sample, 28% were seen once. The V and J ends lost 2 bases and 2 bases respectively, with 13 bases between them. The CDR3 is 15 amino acids. The germline CDR1 and CDR2 sequences are MNHEY and SVGEGT. The receptor was isolated from a woman in her twenties or thirties in good health. The chain is built from TRBV6-2 or TRBV6-3 and TRBJ2-7; D possibly corresponds to TRBD2 (7 bases). Sequencing was carried out using blood. CDR3 sequence (DNA): TGTGCCAGCAGTTACGACGGGGGGCTCCCCTACGAGCAGTACTTC. It specifies CASSYDGGLPYEQYF.